The 24 T cell receptor beta chains below were found in one sample sequenced in a study of blood T cell repertoires in COVID-19. Sequencing used immunoSEQ multiplex PCR; TCRdb keeps in-frame clones, though not all of them. The sample has under 80,000 clones, approximately 83% seen once. Sequencing input: peripheral blood. These receptor sequences come from an older woman with acute or convalescent COVID-19.

The J gene is TRBJ1-2, the V gene TRBV12-3 or TRBV12-4; 8 positions match TRBD1. V lost 6 bases, J lost 8 bases, and 8 bases stayed unmatched. The CDR3 contains 13 residues. Written as DNA, the CDR3 is TGTGCCAGCAGCACGGGACAGGTTTGGGGCTACACCTTC. It specifies CASSTGQVWGYTF.

The V call is TRBV5-1, the J call TRBJ2-1, with TRBD1 as a possible D gene (5 bases). This CDR3 has 15 amino acids. Trimming pared 1 base from V and 5 bases from J, leaving 13 bases between. The germline CDR1 and CDR2 sequences are SGHRS and YFSETQ. The CDR3 spells CASSLWQGFDNEQFF. CDR3 nucleotides: TGCGCCAGCAGCTTGTGGCAGGGCTTCGACAATGAGCAGTTCTTC.

The rearrangement links TRBV5-6 to TRBJ2-1; TRBD1 matches 7 bases. V lost 5 bases, J lost 7 bases, and 6 bases stayed unmatched. The CDR3 length is 13 residues. Germline values: CDR1 SGHDT, CDR2 YYEEEE. The CDR3 nucleotides are TGTGCCAGCAGGCCGGGACAGATGAATGAGCAGTTCTTC. It encodes CASRPGQMNEQFF. The full variable domain, rest sourced from reference TRBV5-6 and TRBJ2-1, is DAGVTQSPTHLIKTRGQQVTLRCSPKSGHDTVSWYQQALGQGPQFIFQYYEEEERQRGNFPDRFSGHQFPNYSSELNVNALLLGDSALYLCASRPGQMNEQFFGPGTRLTVL.

The chain joins TRBV2 to TRBJ2-1; D possibly corresponds to TRBD2 (6 bases). The CDR3 consists of 15 residues. Per germline, CDR1 SNHLY and CDR2 FYNNEI. DNA for the CDR3: TGTGGGAGGGCCGGGCCCACGAGCTCCTACAATGAGCAGTTCTTC. Its protein is CGRAGPTSSYNEQFF. The full variable domain, in which reference TRBV2 and TRBJ2-1 provide the parts outside the CDR3, is EPEVTQTPSHQVTQMGQEVILRCVPISNHLYFYWYRQILGQKVEFLVSFYNNEISEKSEIFDDQFSVERPDGSNFTLKIRSTKLEDSAMYFCGRAGPTSSYNEQFFGPGTRLTVL.

The V and J genes are TRBV4-2 and TRBJ2-4, with D hard to call. Germline CDR1 reads LGHNA; CDR2 reads YNFKEQ. This CDR3 spans 15 amino acids. The V end was cut by 0 bases, the J end by 12 bases, with 18 bases between. CDR3 sequence (DNA): TGTGCCAGCAGCCAAGATCTGGCCCCTCTGACTCCTCAGTACTTC. It encodes CASSQDLAPLTPQYF.

The rearrangement uses TRBV5-6 and TRBJ2-2; D remains unclear. V was trimmed by 4 bases and J by 7 bases, leaving 11 bases between them. From germline, CDR1 is SGHDT and CDR2 YYEEEE. The CDR3 contains 13 residues. DNA for the CDR3: TGTGCCAGCAGCCTTAAACTTGGCGGGGAGCTGTTTTTT. This codes for CASSLKLGGELFF.

This chain joins TRBV19 and TRBJ2-3, with TRBD2 matching 7 bases. Trimming cost V 8 bases and J 0 bases; bases outside gene matches: 8. This CDR3 has 15 residues. Germline lookup yields CDR1 LNHDA and CDR2 SQIVND (reference sequence). The CDR3 is CASSPSGSSTDTQYF. The CDR3, as DNA: TGTGCCAGTTCACCTAGCGGCTCTAGCACAGATACGCAGTATTTT.

The chain couples TRBV4-1 to TRBJ2-7, with 9 bases that match TRBD1. Looked up from germline, CDR1 is MGHRA and CDR2 is YSYEKL. V shed 2 bases, J shed 7 bases, and the junction held 3 bases outside the gene matches. This CDR3 is built from 13 residues. The CDR3, as DNA: TGCGCCAGCAGCCAATCCGGGACAGGGGAGCAGTACTTC. This sequence encodes CASSQSGTGEQYF.

The chain links TRBV7-3 to TRBJ1-1, with a weak D call TRBD1 (5 bases). This CDR3 spans 13 amino acids. The germline V and J ends were trimmed by 1 base and 6 bases, with 9 bases remaining between them. The V gene's germline CDR1 is SGHTA and CDR2 FQGTGA. The CDR3 here is CASSLKGRAEAFF. In DNA, the CDR3 is TGTGCCAGCAGCTTAAAGGGGAGGGCTGAAGCTTTCTTT.

The rearrangement joins TRBV3-1 (or the pseudogene TRBV3-2) to TRBJ2-1, with 7 bases aligning to TRBD1. Per germline, CDR1 LGHDT and CDR2 YNNKEL (reference sequence). Trimming took 1 base from V and 15 from J; bases not matched to a gene: 12. The CDR3 is 14 amino acids. The CDR3 nucleotides read TGTGCCAGCAGCCAAGGTGGATATTGGGACAGCCCGTTCTTC. It translates to CASSQGGYWDSPFF.

The chain combines TRBV5-1 with TRBJ2-7; tentative D call: TRBD1 (6 bases). The germline gives CDR1 SGHRS, CDR2 YFSETQ. V was trimmed by 5 bases and J by 5 bases, leaving 20 bases between them. The CDR3 extends over 15 amino acids. The chain's CDR3 is CASRVGQPGGDEQYF. CDR3 sequence (DNA): TGCGCCAGCAGAGTAGGCCAGCCTGGGGGCGACGAGCAGTACTTC.

V and J are TRBV7-2 and TRBJ2-1, with 8 bases lining up with TRBD1. Trimming cost V 6 bases and J 6 bases; bases outside gene matches: 7. This CDR3 has 14 amino acids. Per germline, CDR1 SGHTA and CDR2 FQGNSA. CDR3 nucleotides: TGTGCCAGCAGTTTTCAGGGGGCAGGCAATGAGCAGTTCTTC. Translating gives CASSFQGAGNEQFF.

The genes are TRBV6-5 and TRBJ1-1, with a possible D match to TRBD1 (6 bases). The germline V gene encodes CDR1 MNHEY and CDR2 SVGAGI. The V end lost 2 bases, the J end lost 10 bases, and 11 bases lay between the germline ends. The CDR3 extends over 12 amino acids. The CDR3 region has the DNA TGTGCCAGCAGTTACCAGGGGTTGGGAGCTTTCTTT. This translates into CASSYQGLGAFF.

The chain uses TRBV5-6 and TRBJ2-7, with D possibly matching TRBD2 (6 bases). V gave up 6 bases and J gave up 1 base, with 20 bases separating them. CDR1 and CDR2 from the germline V gene are SGHDT and YYEEEE. This CDR3 region has 16 residues. For the CDR3, the DNA is TGTGCCAGCACGCCTAGGACTGGGGGGAGATCCTACGAGCAGTACTTC. Translating it yields CASTPRTGGRSYEQYF. The full variable domain, with the rest looked up from reference TRBV5-6 and TRBJ2-7, is DAGVTQSPTHLIKTRGQQVTLRCSPKSGHDTVSWYQQALGQGPQFIFQYYEEEERQRGNFPDRFSGHQFPNYSSELNVNALLLGDSALYLCASTPRTGGRSYEQYFGPGTRLTVT.

The rearrangement links TRBV27 to TRBJ1-5; 10 bases agree with TRBD1. Germline trimming cut 6 bases from V and 5 bases from J; bases unmatched to any gene: 7. Looked up from germline, CDR1 is MNHEY and CDR2 is SMNVEV (reference sequence). The CDR3 totals 15 residues. This CDR3 is CASRPGQGIDQPQHF. Written as DNA, the CDR3 is TGTGCCAGCAGGCCGGGACAGGGGATCGATCAGCCCCAGCATTTT.

J is TRBJ2-2 and V is TRBV11-2; TRBD2 matches 10 bases. Germline trimming cut 5 bases from V and 5 bases from J; bases unmatched to any gene: 8. Per germline, CDR1 SGHAT and CDR2 FQNNGV. The CDR3 contains 16 residues. For the CDR3, the DNA is TGTGCCAGCAGCAGATTAGCGGGGGGTGCGACCGGGGAGCTGTTTTTT. Protein sequence: CASSRLAGGATGELFF.

About this clone itself: Other DNA sequences in this sample translate to the same CDR3. The chain couples TRBV2 to TRBJ1-6; unclear D gene. Germline CDR1 reads SNHLY; CDR2 reads FYNNEI. The CDR3 runs 14 residues. V was trimmed by 0 bases and J by 7 bases, leaving 7 bases between them. CDR3: CASSEARVNSPLHF. The CDR3 DNA sequence: TGTGCCAGCAGTGAAGCGCGGGTGAATTCACCCCTCCACTTT.

This clone was observed a single time. V usage is TRBV6-5 and J usage is TRBJ2-7, with 11 bases fitting TRBD2. Trimming cost V 8 bases and J 5 bases; bases outside gene matches: 5. The CDR3 spans 13 residues. Per germline, CDR1 MNHEY and CDR2 SVGAGI. The CDR3 protein is CASGLAGSHEQYF. The CDR3 DNA is TGTGCCAGCGGACTAGCGGGTTCCCACGAGCAGTACTTC.

This chain links TRBV30 with TRBJ1-2, with a tentative D call TRBD1 (5 bases). The CDR3 has 13 amino acids. The germline V gene has CDR1 GTSNPN and CDR2 SVGIG (reference sequence). V lost 0 bases and J lost 8, with 13 bases in between. CDR3 sequence: CAWSVGGMRGYTF. The CDR3 nucleotides are TGTGCCTGGAGTGTGGGGGGTATGCGGGGCTACACCTTC.

The chain combines TRBV6-1 with TRBJ2-1; 9 nucleotides match TRBD1. Germline V gene data show CDR1 as MNHNS and CDR2 as SASEGT. The CDR3 loop spans 17 amino acids. V dropped 4 bases and J dropped 4; count of bases not matched to a gene: 11. This chain's CDR3 is CASSVYPLTGGYNEQFF. The CDR3 region has the DNA TGTGCCAGCAGTGTTTACCCTTTGACAGGGGGGTACAATGAGCAGTTCTTC.

The J gene is TRBJ2-2, the V gene TRBV3-1 (or the pseudogene TRBV3-2); perhaps TRBD2 as D (5 bases). The germline CDR1 and CDR2 sequences are LGHDT and YNNKEL (reference sequence). V lost 0 bases and J lost 5, with 16 bases in between. The CDR3 is 17 amino acids. The CDR3 coding sequence is TGTGCCAGCAGCCAAGATAAAAGGCTTCGAGGGACCGGGGAGCTGTTTTTT. It translates to CASSQDKRLRGTGELFF.

The V call is TRBV3-1 (or the pseudogene TRBV3-2), the J call TRBJ2-7, with 8 bases identical to TRBD1. Germline-derived CDR1 and CDR2 are LGHDT and YNNKEL (reference sequence). Losses at the gene ends were 4 bases for V and 2 bases for J; bases not matched to a gene: 4. This CDR3 has 14 residues. CDR3 loop: CASSLGTGPYEQYF. CDR3 nucleotides: TGTGCCAGCAGCCTTGGGACAGGTCCCTACGAGCAGTACTTC.

V is TRBV28 and J is TRBJ2-1; D ambiguous. CDR1 is MDHEN, CDR2 SYDVKM, per germline. The V end was cut by 2 bases, the J end by 1 base, with 9 bases between. The CDR3 totals 15 residues. CDR3 nucleotide sequence: TGTGCCAGCAGTTTAGTCTCCACTTCCTACAATGAGCAGTTCTTC. Translating it yields CASSLVSTSYNEQFF.

The chain uses TRBV5-1 and TRBJ1-1, with 9 bases matching TRBD1. Trimming at V came to 3 bases and at J to 1 base, leaving 1 base not matched to a gene. Per germline, CDR1 SGHRS and CDR2 YFSETQ. The CDR3 loop spans 14 amino acids. CDR3 DNA sequence: TGCGCCAGCAGCTCACAGGGGGCGAACACTGAAGCTTTCTTT. It yields the protein CASSSQGANTEAFF.